Listed below are T cell receptor beta chains from one sample, sequenced in a study of control samples from healthy donors and cancer patients. Generated by immunoSEQ multiplex PCR, the TCRdb table keeps only in-frame clones and is missing some. The repertoire holds roughly 150,000 clones, 75% to 90% seen once, with over 4% in the top ten. The specimen was blood. The source is a man in his thirties or forties in good health. The CDR3 runs from the conserved cysteine through the conserved F or W. A D gene is named only where the DNA matches it firmly. The size of a clone is reported for some rows only, either as once, few or many, or as a class for expanded clones.

J | length | size | V | D | CDR3 | DNA
TRBJ2-7 | 14 | NA | TRBV6-5 | TRBD2 | CASSYGGVTYEQYF | TGTGCCAGCAGTTACGGGGGGGTAACCTACGAGCAGTACTTC
TRBJ2-1 | 14 | NA | TRBV6-2/TRBV6-3 | NA | CASSLDRGTNEQFF | TGTGCCAGCAGTCTCGACAGAGGGACGAATGAGCAGTTCTTC
TRBJ2-3 | 14 | once | TRBV5-1 | NA | CASSLSTSIDTQYF | TGCGCCAGCAGCTTGTCTACTAGCATTGATACGCAGTATTTT
TRBJ1-2 | 15 | NA | TRBV6-5 | NA | CASRTHGKSSYGYTF | TGTGCCAGCAGGACCCACGGGAAATCCAGCTATGGCTACACCTTC
TRBJ1-2 | 14 | NA | TRBV6-6 | NA | CASSYSWGTYGYTF | TGTGCCAGCAGTTACTCGTGGGGGACCTATGGCTACACCTTC
TRBJ2-2 | 11 | NA | TRBV30 | NA | CASEGTGELFF | TGTGCCTCAGAGGGCACCGGGGAGCTGTTTTTT
TRBJ2-1 | 17 | NA | TRBV12-5 | TRBD1 | CASGLLRTGGPYNEQFF | TGTGCTAGTGGTTTACTCAGGACAGGGGGCCCCTACAATGAGCAGTTCTTC
TRBJ2-7 | 14 | NA | TRBV7-2 | TRBD1 | CASSLKTGDYEQYF | TGTGCCAGCAGCTTAAAGACAGGGGACTACGAGCAGTACTTC
TRBJ2-3 | 13 | NA | TRBV29-1 | NA | CSVPRGPAHTQYF | TGCAGCGTTCCCCGGGGGCCGGCTCATACGCAGTATTTT
TRBJ1-5 | 13 | NA | TRBV24-1 | NA | CATSGRNNQPQHF | TGTGCCACCAGTGGGCGGAACAATCAGCCCCAGCATTTT
TRBJ2-7 | 14 | NA | TRBV7-9 | NA | CASSARGNAYEQYF | TGTGCCAGCAGCGCACGCGGGAACGCCTACGAGCAGTACTTC
TRBJ2-7 | 11 | once | TRBV19 | NA | CASSILGEQYF | TGTGCCAGTAGTATACTTGGCGAGCAGTACTTC
TRBJ1-2 | 14 | NA | TRBV6-6 | NA | CASRGRVRDYGYTF | TGTGCCAGCAGAGGGAGGGTTCGCGACTATGGCTACACCTTC
TRBJ2-1 | 15 | NA | TRBV30 | TRBD1 | CAWSVRGTGNSEQFF | TGTGCCTGGAGTGTGCGGGGGACAGGGAATAGTGAGCAGTTCTTC
TRBJ1-1 | 14 | NA | TRBV6-5 | NA | CASTPPGANTEAFF | TGTGCCAGCACCCCCCCGGGGGCGAACACTGAAGCTTTCTTT
TRBJ2-7 | 13 | NA | TRBV29-1 | TRBD1 | CSGRRDSYGEQYF | TGCAGCGGCCGTCGGGACAGCTACGGCGAGCAGTACTTC
TRBJ2-1 | 18 | NA | TRBV24-1 | NA | CATSDRVVGAGVYNEQFF | TGTGCCACCAGTGACCGCGTTGTGGGGGCAGGGGTCTACAATGAGCAGTTCTTC
TRBJ1-5 | 15 | NA | TRBV7-2 | NA | CASSLPAGNNQPQHF | TGTGCCAGCAGCTTGCCCGCAGGGAACAATCAGCCCCAGCATTTT
TRBJ2-7 | 14 | NA | TRBV11-2 | NA | CASSLEPVAYEQYF | TGTGCCAGCAGCTTAGAACCAGTCGCCTACGAGCAGTACTTC
TRBJ1-3 | 14 | NA | TRBV6-5 | NA | CASSYSTSGNTIYF | TGTGCCAGCAGTTACTCTACGAGTGGAAACACCATATATTTT
TRBJ2-7 | 14 | once | TRBV9 | TRBD1 | CASSAGQGPYEQYF | TGTGCCAGCAGCGCGGGACAGGGCCCCTACGAGCAGTACTTC
TRBJ2-3 | 18 | NA | TRBV27 | TRBD1 | CASSPNLGQGSITDTQYF | TGTGCCAGCAGTCCAAATCTGGGACAGGGTTCAATCACAGATACGCAGTATTTT
TRBJ1-3 | 13 | NA | TRBV13 | NA | CASTHFAGNTIYF | TGTGCCAGCACCCATTTCGCCGGAAACACCATATATTTT
TRBJ2-7 | 14 | medium-sized | TRBV5-4 | TRBD2 | CASSLRGRAYEQYF | TGTGCCAGCAGCTTGCGAGGGAGGGCCTACGAGCAGTACTTC
TRBJ1-2 | 15 | NA | TRBV27 | NA | CASSFGPSRSDGYTF | TGTGCCAGCAGTTTCGGACCGTCCAGATCGGACGGCTACACCTTC
TRBJ2-1 | 15 | NA | TRBV20-1 | TRBD2 | CSASSGAGGPNEQFF | TGCAGTGCTAGTAGCGGCGCGGGAGGGCCGAATGAGCAGTTCTTC
TRBJ2-2 | 16 | NA | TRBV4-3 | NA | CASSQVFDGNTGELFF | TGCGCCAGCAGCCAAGTCTTCGATGGAAACACCGGGGAGCTGTTTTTT
TRBJ2-1 | 12 | NA | TRBV11-2 | NA | CASSVKHNEQFF | TGTGCCAGCAGCGTAAAGCACAATGAGCAGTTCTTC
TRBJ2-7 | 14 | NA | TRBV7-2 | NA | CASSLVGPWGEQYF | TGTGCCAGCAGCCTGGTAGGGCCTTGGGGGGAGCAGTACTTC
TRBJ2-7 | 14 | NA | TRBV4-2 | NA | CASSPGTSTYEQYF | TGTGCCAGCAGCCCGGGAACATCCACCTACGAGCAGTACTTC
TRBJ1-3 | 13 | NA | TRBV27 | NA | CATSKGVPNTIYF | TGTGCCACTTCGAAGGGGGTTCCAAACACCATATATTTT
TRBJ1-6 | 17 | NA | TRBV21-1 | NA | CASSEGQTKNYNSPLHF | TGTGCCAGCAGCGAGGGACAGACCAAAAATTATAATTCACCCCTCCACTTT
TRBJ2-7 | 13 | NA | TRBV5-6 | NA | CASSLSNSYEQYF | TGTGCCAGCAGCTTGTCCAACTCCTACGAGCAGTACTTC
TRBJ1-2 | 13 | NA | TRBV30 | TRBD1 | CAWNQDRGGGYTF | TGTGCCTGGAACCAGGACAGGGGAGGCGGCTACACCTTC
TRBJ2-1 | 14 | NA | TRBV19 | NA | CASSLQGTWNEQFF | TGTGCCAGTAGTTTACAGGGTACTTGGAATGAGCAGTTCTTC
TRBJ2-1 | 11 | NA | TRBV3-1/TRBV3-2 | NA | CASRGVSQQFF | TGTGCCAGCAGGGGGGTGAGCCAGCAGTTCTTC
TRBJ2-3 | 15 | NA | TRBV24-1 | NA | CATSEAQTSTDTQYF | TGTGCCACCAGTGAAGCCCAAACTAGCACAGATACGCAGTATTTT
TRBJ1-5 | 13 | NA | TRBV6-5 | NA | CASGENDNQPQHF | TGTGCCAGCGGAGAGAACGACAATCAGCCCCAGCATTTT
TRBJ1-2 | 11 | NA | TRBV4-1 | NA | CASSGGEARYF | TGCGCCAGCAGCGGCGGTGAGGCGAGATACTTC
TRBJ1-2 | 18 | NA | TRBV10-1 | NA | CASSEFFTGRDFNYGYTF | TGCGCCAGCAGTGAATTCTTCACGGGGCGAGACTTCAACTATGGCTACACCTTC
TRBJ2-7 | 14 | NA | TRBV24-1 | NA | CATGSQAGSGEQYF | TGTGCCACCGGTTCCCAGGCCGGATCGGGTGAGCAGTACTTC
TRBJ1-3 | 15 | NA | TRBV5-1 | NA | CASSLAFDSGNTIYF | TGCGCCAGCAGCTTGGCCTTTGACTCTGGAAACACCATATATTTT
TRBJ2-1 | 15 | NA | TRBV19 | NA | CASKRGPSSYNEQFF | TGTGCCAGTAAAAGGGGCCCGAGCTCCTACAATGAGCAGTTCTTC
TRBJ2-2 | 14 | NA | TRBV5-4 | NA | CASSLSWDPGELFF | TGTGCCAGCAGCTTGTCCTGGGACCCCGGGGAGCTGTTTTTT
TRBJ2-7 | 13 | NA | TRBV4-3 | TRBD2 | CASSREAGYEQYF | TGCGCCAGCAGCCGAGAAGCGGGGTACGAGCAGTACTTC
TRBJ1-1 | 16 | NA | TRBV5-1 | NA | CASSTEEQGWNTEAFF | TGCGCCAGCAGCACGGAAGAACAGGGATGGAACACTGAAGCTTTCTTT
TRBJ2-6 | 13 | NA | TRBV30 | NA | CASHWGGANVLTF | TGTGCCTCGCATTGGGGCGGGGCCAACGTCCTGACTTTC
TRBJ2-7 | 13 | NA | TRBV29-1 | NA | CSVERGAKNEQYF | TGCAGCGTTGAACGGGGGGCGAAAAACGAGCAGTACTTC
TRBJ2-7 | 15 | once | TRBV6-2/TRBV6-3 | TRBD1 | CASSKPGQGTYEQYF | TGTGCCAGCAGTAAGCCGGGACAGGGGACGTACGAGCAGTACTTC
TRBJ2-3 | 16 | NA | TRBV9 | TRBD1 | CASSVGGQPVTDTQYF | TGTGCCAGCAGCGTAGGGGGACAGCCTGTCACAGATACGCAGTATTTT
TRBJ1-1 | 13 | NA | TRBV14 | NA | CASSISIDTEAFF | TGTGCCAGCAGCATCTCTATTGACACTGAAGCTTTCTTT
TRBJ2-7 | 14 | once | TRBV4-3 | NA | CASSQGLGLYEQYF | TGCGCCAGCAGCCAAGGACTAGGTCTGTACGAGCAGTACTTC
TRBJ2-2 | 15 | few | TRBV24-1 | TRBD2 | CATSDLAGGVRELFF | TGTGCCACCAGTGATCTAGCGGGAGGCGTAAGGGAGCTGTTTTTT
TRBJ2-3 | 18 | few | TRBV4-1 | TRBD2 | CASRDQFGLAGGPDTQYF | TGCGCCAGCAGAGACCAGTTCGGACTAGCGGGGGGCCCTGACACGCAGTATTTT
TRBJ2-7 | 15 | NA | TRBV15 | TRBD1 | CATSRERTGGYEQYF | TGTGCCACCAGCAGAGAACGGACAGGGGGGTACGAGCAGTACTTC
TRBJ2-5 | 11 | NA | TRBV12-3/TRBV12-4 | NA | CASSPLWTQYF | TGTGCCAGCAGTCCCCTTTGGACCCAGTACTTC
TRBJ1-4 | 15 | NA | TRBV19 | NA | CASSILARVDEKLFF | TGTGCCAGTAGTATACTCGCCAGGGTGGATGAAAAACTGTTTTTT
TRBJ1-1 | 12 | few | TRBV4-1 | NA | CASSQGRDEAFF | TGCGCCAGCAGCCAAGGCAGGGATGAAGCTTTCTTT